The rows below give T cell receptor beta chains drawn from one sample of a study of siplizumab effects on memory and regulatory T cells. TCRdb's table, derived via immunoSEQ multiplex PCR, lists solely in-frame clones and lacks some. The data show some 63,000 clones, with roughly 96% seen just once and about 0.1% held by the top ten. The specimen sequenced was naive CD8+ T cells sorted from blood. All receptors come from a human donor in good health. The CDR3 runs from the conserved cysteine through the conserved F or W. Clone sizes are given selectively: once, few, many, or a class where the clone is expanded.

CASSDATGLHRTEQFF	16	TRBV9	NA	TRBJ2-1
CASSLSTSPTEAFF	14	TRBV7-6	NA	TRBJ1-1
CATLDRSSTDTQYF	14	TRBV2	NA	TRBJ2-3
CSAKRNTEAFF	11	TRBV20-1	once	TRBJ1-1
CASSGGQETQYF	12	TRBV9	NA	TRBJ2-5
CASSISGTEEETQYF	15	TRBV19	NA	TRBJ2-5
CASRIQGSNQPQHF	14	TRBV5-4	once	TRBJ1-5
CAISEAGGRGGYNEQFF	17	TRBV10-3	NA	TRBJ2-1
CASTGTDTQYF	11	TRBV10-2	NA	TRBJ2-3
CASSLDLPGWGTEAFF	16	TRBV5-1	NA	TRBJ1-1